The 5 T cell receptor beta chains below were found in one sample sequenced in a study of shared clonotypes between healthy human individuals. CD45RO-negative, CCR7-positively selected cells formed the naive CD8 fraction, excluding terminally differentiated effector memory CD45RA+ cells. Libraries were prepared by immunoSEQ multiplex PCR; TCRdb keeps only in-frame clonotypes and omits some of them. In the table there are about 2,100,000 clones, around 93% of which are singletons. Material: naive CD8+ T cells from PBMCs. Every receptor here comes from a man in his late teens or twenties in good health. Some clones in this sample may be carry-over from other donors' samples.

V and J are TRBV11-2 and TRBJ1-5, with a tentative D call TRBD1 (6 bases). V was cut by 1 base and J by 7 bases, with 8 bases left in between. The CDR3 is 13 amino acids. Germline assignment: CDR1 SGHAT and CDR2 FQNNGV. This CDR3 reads CASSLGTDQPQHF. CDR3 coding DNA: TGTGCCAGCAGCTTAGGGACAGACCAGCCCCAGCATTTT.

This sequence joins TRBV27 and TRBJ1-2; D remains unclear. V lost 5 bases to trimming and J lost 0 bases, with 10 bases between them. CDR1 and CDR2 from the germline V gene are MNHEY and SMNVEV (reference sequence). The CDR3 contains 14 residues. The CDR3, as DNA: TGTGCCAGCAGTACCAGGTCCTCTAACTATGGCTACACCTTC. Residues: CASSTRSSNYGYTF.

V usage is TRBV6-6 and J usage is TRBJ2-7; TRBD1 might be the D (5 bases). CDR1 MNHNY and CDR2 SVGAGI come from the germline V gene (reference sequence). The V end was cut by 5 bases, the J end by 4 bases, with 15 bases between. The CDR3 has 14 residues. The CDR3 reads CASSTPGRAYEQYF. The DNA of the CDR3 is TGTGCCAGCAGTACCCCTGGCAGGGCGTACGAGCAGTACTTC.

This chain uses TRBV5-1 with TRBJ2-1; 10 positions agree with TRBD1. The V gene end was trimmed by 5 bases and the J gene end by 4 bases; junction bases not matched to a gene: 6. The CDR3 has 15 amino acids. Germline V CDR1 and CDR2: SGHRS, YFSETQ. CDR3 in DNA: TGCGCCAGCAGGACCGGGACAGGGGAATACAATGAGCAGTTCTTC. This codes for CASRTGTGEYNEQFF.

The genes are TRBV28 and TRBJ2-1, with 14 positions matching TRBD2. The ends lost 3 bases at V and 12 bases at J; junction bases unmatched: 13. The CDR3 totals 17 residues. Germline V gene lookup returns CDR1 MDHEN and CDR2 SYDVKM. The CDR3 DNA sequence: TGTGCCAGCAGTTTTTTTAAACCGGGACTAGCGGGAGAGACGCAGTTCTTC. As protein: CASSFFKPGLAGETQFF.